These 8 T cell receptor beta chains were all obtained from the same sample, sequenced in a study of PD-1 blockade in classical Hodgkin lymphoma. In every patient, relapse followed autologous stem cell transplantation, while exposure to brentuximab vedotin differed. Magnetic negative selection served to purify CD4+ T cells out of PBMCs that had been thawed. Only in-frame clones appear in the TCRdb table, and some are missing; sequencing was by immunoSEQ multiplex PCR. Among approximately 25,000 clones, about four fifths were seen once, and the ten largest hold approximately 2%. The sample consisted of CD4+ T cells from blood, taken at baseline. The source of these receptors is a human donor with classical Hodgkin lymphoma.

This chain links TRBV5-1 with TRBJ1-1, with a weak D call TRBD1 (6 bases). V lost 4 bases and J lost 0, with 10 bases in between. This CDR3 has 14 residues. Germline V gene data show CDR1 as SGHRS and CDR2 as YFSETQ. The CDR3, as DNA: TGCGCCAGCAGCGCCACAGGGATGAACACTGAAGCTTTCTTT. As protein: CASSATGMNTEAFF.

The chain combines TRBV30 with TRBJ2-5; a possible D gene is TRBD2 (5 bases). V was clipped by 2 bases and J by 5 bases, with 9 bases between them. The CDR3 loop spans 12 amino acids. Germline loops: CDR1 GTSNPN, CDR2 SVGIG (reference sequence). CDR3 bases: TGTGCCTGGAGTCTTTGGGAGGAGACCCAGTACTTC. Translating gives CAWSLWEETQYF.

This sequence joins TRBV7-2 and TRBJ2-3; TRBD2 agrees at 9 bases. Per the germline V gene, CDR1 is SGHTA and CDR2 is FQGNSA. CDR3 length: 15 residues. Unmatched junction bases numbered 9, after V lost 5 bases and J lost 6 bases. CDR3 region: CASSARGGGKDTQYF. The CDR3 DNA reads as TGTGCCAGCAGCGCTCGCGGGGGGGGCAAGGATACGCAGTATTTT.

The chain is built from TRBV6-5 and TRBJ1-1; D is undetermined. Germline values: CDR1 MNHEY, CDR2 SVGAGI. The CDR3 is 13 amino acids. V was cut by 5 bases and J by 5 bases, with 12 bases left in between. CDR3: CASSVPGGTEAFF. The CDR3, as DNA: TGTGCCAGCAGTGTACCAGGAGGAACTGAAGCTTTCTTT.

This chain links TRBV7-2 with TRBJ2-5, with D possibly TRBD1 on 5 matching bases. V lost 3 bases and J lost 4, with 15 bases in between. The CDR3 totals 15 residues. From germline, CDR1 is SGHTA and CDR2 FQGNSA. CDR3 DNA: TGTGCCAGCAGCTTCCTGAGACAGTCGGGAGAGACCCAGTACTTC. As protein: CASSFLRQSGETQYF.

V and J are TRBV18 and TRBJ2-3; 14 bases line up with TRBD2. This CDR3 spans 15 amino acids. The V segment lost 3 bases and the J segment 7 bases; nucleotides outside the gene matches: 3. Germline lookup yields CDR1 KGHSH and CDR2 LQKENI. CDR3 protein: CASSPTSGGAYTQYF. The CDR3 DNA is TGTGCCAGCTCACCGACTAGCGGGGGGGCGTATACGCAGTATTTT.

V usage is TRBV14 and J usage is TRBJ1-3; maybe TRBD1 (6 bases). The V end lost 4 bases, the J end lost 8 bases, and 9 bases lay between the germline ends. CDR3 size: 12 residues. Looked up from germline, CDR1 is SGHDN and CDR2 is FVKESK. The CDR3 DNA is TGTGCCAGCAGCCCGACAGGTTACACCATATATTTT. Translated, it gives CASSPTGYTIYF.

The chain is built from TRBV2 and TRBJ2-7; no reliable D call. The CDR3 runs 13 residues. Trimming took 3 bases from V and 3 from J, leaving 9 bases between them. Germline values: CDR1 SNHLY, CDR2 FYNNEI. CDR3 sequence reads: CASSDPPYYEQYF. Here the CDR3 DNA reads TGTGCCAGCAGTGATCCGCCCTACTACGAGCAGTACTTC. The full variable domain, completed using reference TRBV2 and TRBJ2-7, is EPEVTQTPSHQVTQMGQEVILRCVPISNHLYFYWYRQILGQKVEFLVSFYNNEISEKSEIFDDQFSVERPDGSNFTLKIRSTKLEDSAMYFCASSDPPYYEQYFGPGTRLTVT.